What follows describes a single T cell receptor (beta chain). After re-calling the 5' RACE reads, TCRdb lists one entry per CDR3 protein, DNA absent. This sample contains 200,000 to 300,000 distinct CDR3 sequences. The sample comes from a study of T cells expressing NK-cell markers. The CDR3 contains 17 residues. Germline CDR1 reads KGHDR; CDR2 reads SFDVKD. This chain connects TRBV24-1 to TRBJ2-2. This TCR came from a man between 18 and 29 years old in good health. The sample consisted of blood T cells: a sorted CD56 or NKG2C T cell subset, CD4+ or CD8+ T cells, or bulk PBMC T cells (not recorded which). The chain's CDR3 is CATSDSLAAANTGELFF.